This T cell receptor beta chain is drawn from a study of a mutant IDH1 vaccine in newly diagnosed glioma. This sample's time point: week 11, during vaccination. Each vaccine dose was 300 ug of mutant IDH1 20-mer peptide, with topical imiquimod. CDR1 and CDR2 (germline): LNHDA, SQIVND (reference sequence). V was clipped by 3 bases and J by 0 bases; unmatched bases: 4. The CDR3 runs to 15 residues. Clones were read by immunoSEQ multiplex PCR, and TCRdb kept only the in-frame ones, dropping some. This repertoire shows around 25,000 clones, 55% to 75% found once; its top ten account for roughly 11%. As to this clone: No antigen is known for it.

The specimen comprised peripheral blood mononuclear cells (PBMCs), sampled from a glioma patient whose treatment included an IDH1 peptide vaccine. The sequence derives from a man between 18 and 35 years old with glioma. Some clones in this sample may be carry-over from other donors' samples. V gene TRBV19 combines with J gene TRBJ1-2, with 7 bases fitting TRBD1. DNA for the CDR3: TGTGCCAGTAGTATTTGGGACAGCTCTAACTATGGCTACACCTTC. Translated: CASSIWDSSNYGYTF.